The 22 T cell receptor beta chains presented below share a single source sample, sequenced in a study of T-cell reconstitution after alpha-beta-depleted transplantation in children. Unique molecular identifiers tagged the TCRbeta library. TCRdb processed the PCR reads anew with MiXCR; each CDR3 protein has one entry. The profile shows roughly 790,000 distinct CDR3 sequences, approximately 15% of them singletons. Sequencing was performed on PBMCs, mostly from graft donor cells, taken 360 days after TCRalphabeta/CD19-depleted stem cell transplant. The source of these receptors is a male patient younger than 18 who had a stem cell transplant for acute lymphoblastic leukemia, so the T cells may come from the graft donor.

This clonotype was detected ten times or more. The rearrangement joins TRBV12-3 or TRBV12-4 to TRBJ1-2, with D tentatively TRBD1 (5 bases). The V end was cut by 7 bases, the J end by 5 bases, with 14 bases between. The CDR3 has 13 residues. The CDR3 region is CASTPGAEYGYTF. The CDR3 nucleotides read TGTGCCAGCACCCCCGGGGCGGAATATGGCTACACCTTC.

This clonotype was seen a handful of times. CDR3 in amino acids: CASSLNTQYF. For the CDR3, the DNA is TGTGCCAGCAGTCTGAATACGCAGTATTTT. This rearrangement joins TRBV25-1 to TRBJ2-3; D remains ambiguous. This CDR3 comprises 10 residues. Germline lookup yields CDR1 MGHDK and CDR2 SYGVNS. Trimming pared 5 bases from V and 7 bases from J, leaving 4 bases between.

The genes are TRBV28 and TRBJ2-2, with D perhaps TRBD2 (5 bases). The germline V gene has CDR1 MDHEN and CDR2 SYDVKM. With 1 base removed from V and 0 bases from J, the gap between germline ends came to 6 bases. CDR3 size: 15 residues. CDR3 amino acids: CASSLLTTNTGELFF. Written as DNA, the CDR3 is TGTGCCAGCAGTTTATTGACTACGAACACCGGGGAGCTGTTTTTT.

This clonotype was found many times. In DNA form, the CDR3 reads TGTGCCAGCAGTTGGACGGGAGCGGGGGCCAACGTCCTGACTTTC. This sequence encodes CASSWTGAGANVLTF. The genes are TRBV12-3 or TRBV12-4 and TRBJ2-6; weak D call: TRBD2 (6 bases). V was pared by 4 bases and J by 4 bases, with 11 bases between. This CDR3 contains 15 residues.

V usage is TRBV19 and J usage is TRBJ1-5; 7 bases match TRBD1. Trimming took 6 bases from V and 6 from J; bases not matched to a gene: 8. The CDR3 loop spans 14 amino acids. Germline CDR1 reads LNHDA; CDR2 reads SQIVND (reference sequence). CDR3 sequence reads: CASRLTGIIQPQHF. As DNA, the CDR3 is TGTGCCAGTAGATTGACAGGGATCATTCAGCCCCAGCATTTT. Full variable domain (outside the CDR3, taken from reference TRBV19 and TRBJ1-5): DGGITQSPKYLFRKEGQNVTLSCEQNLNHDAMYWYRQDPGQGLRLIYYSQIVNDFQKGDIAEGYSVSREKKESFPLTVTSAQKNPTAFYLCASRLTGIIQPQHFGDGTRLSIL.

This clonotype was detected ten times or more. This chain links TRBV29-1 with TRBJ2-7, with TRBD2 matching 12 bases. V gave up 5 bases and J gave up 3 bases; unmatched junction bases: 8. The germline V gene encodes CDR1 SQVTM and CDR2 ANQGSEA. CDR3 length: 15 residues. CDR3 DNA sequence: TGCAGCGTTCCAAAGTCGGGACTAGCGGGCTACGAGCAGTACTTC. Translation gives CSVPKSGLAGYEQYF.

A few counts support this clonotype. The genes are TRBV3-1 and TRBJ1-1; no firm D call. The CDR3 loop spans 17 amino acids. In germline, CDR1 is LGHDT, CDR2 YNNKEL (reference sequence). V was cut by 2 bases and J by 4 bases, with 20 bases left in between. The CDR3 spells CASSQFEGSGRSTEAFF. The DNA for the CDR3 is TGTGCCAGCAGCCAATTCGAAGGGAGCGGCCGAAGCACTGAAGCTTTCTTT.

This chain connects TRBV9 to TRBJ2-5; 11 bases match TRBD2. The CDR3 is 15 amino acids. Germline trimming cut 3 bases from V and 5 bases from J; bases unmatched to any gene: 6. The germline V gene has CDR1 SGDLS and CDR2 YYNGEE. The DNA for the CDR3 is TGTGCCAGCAGCGCCCGACTAGCGGGAAGGGAGACCCAGTACTTC. Translating it yields CASSARLAGRETQYF.

The chain couples TRBV14 to TRBJ2-5; possible D gene TRBD2, 5 bases. V shed 8 bases and J shed 5 bases, with 39 bases lying between them. The CDR3 is 21 amino acids. Germline-derived CDR1 and CDR2 are SGHDN and FVKESK. In DNA form, the CDR3 reads TGTGCCAGCGGCACCCCTCCCCTCTTACCTTATCCGGCGGAGGAATTGGAGACCCAGTACTTC. Its protein is CASGTPPLLPYPAEELETQYF.

A few counts support this clonotype. V and J are TRBV5-1 and TRBJ1-4, with D unresolved. This CDR3 has 13 amino acids. The V and J ends lost 3 bases and 5 bases respectively, with 8 bases between them. Germline V gives CDR1 SGHRS, CDR2 YFSETQ. The CDR3: CASSSGRNEKLFF. The DNA of the CDR3 is TGCGCCAGCAGCTCCGGACGGAATGAAAAACTGTTTTTT.

This clonotype appeared many times. The chain is built from TRBV2 and TRBJ2-5; D unresolved. V shed 9 bases and J shed 2 bases, with 19 bases lying between them. The CDR3 has 15 residues. The germline CDR1 and CDR2 sequences are SNHLY and FYNNEI. As DNA, the CDR3 is TGTGCCAGAGCCTCGCATAATTCGGCGCAAGAGACCCAGTACTTC. It yields the protein CARASHNSAQETQYF.

The V and J genes are TRBV11-1 and TRBJ2-1; 8 positions agree with TRBD2. The J segment lost 9 bases and the V segment lost 4 bases, leaving 20 bases of the junction unmatched. CDR3 size: 18 residues. The germline gives CDR1 SGHAT, CDR2 FQDESV (reference sequence). CDR3 sequence: CASSSRSSGTRFRGEQFF. CDR3 bases: TGTGCCAGCAGCTCCCGCTCCTCCGGGACTAGGTTTAGAGGTGAGCAGTTCTTC. The complete variable domain, with remaining parts taken from reference TRBV11-1 and TRBJ2-1, reads EAEVAQSPRYKITEKSQAVAFWCDPISGHATLYWYRQILGQGPELLVQFQDESVVDDSQLPKDRFSAERLKGVDSTLKIQPAELGDSAMYLCASSSRSSGTRFRGEQFFGPGTRLTVL.

There are many counts of this clonotype. CDR3 nucleotide sequence: TGCGCCAGCAGCCAAGCGGGAGTCTACGGGGAGACCCAGTACTTC. It codes for CASSQAGVYGETQYF. This chain joins TRBV4-3 and TRBJ2-5; TRBD2 is a possible D gene (6 bases). The CDR3 totals 15 residues. Germline V gives CDR1 LGHNA, CDR2 YSLEER. Trimming took 1 base from V and 5 from J, leaving 14 bases between them.

This clonotype has a handful of counts. The gene calls are TRBV5-1 and TRBJ2-1; D gene ambiguous. V dropped 2 bases and J dropped 5 bases, with 8 bases sitting between them. Per the germline V gene, CDR1 is SGHRS and CDR2 is YFSETQ. The CDR3 extends over 13 amino acids. CDR3 coding DNA: TGCGCCAGCAGCTTAGGCGTCAACAATGAGCAGTTCTTC. Encoded protein: CASSLGVNNEQFF.

The chain recombines TRBV20-1 with TRBJ2-7; D not certain. Germline CDR1 reads DFQATT; CDR2 reads SNEGSKA (reference sequence). The CDR3 contains 15 residues. V was clipped by 1 base and J by 3 bases, with 16 bases between them. The DNA of the CDR3 is TGCAGTGCTAGAGGCATAAGTAGGATAGACTACGAGCAGTACTTC. Its translation: CSARGISRIDYEQYF.

The genes are TRBV12-3 or TRBV12-4 and TRBJ1-4; TRBD1 agrees at 7 bases. The CDR3 loop spans 15 amino acids. V lost 7 bases, J lost 5 bases, and 10 bases stayed unmatched. The CDR3 loop reads CASTIRQGPNEKLFF. DNA for the CDR3: TGTGCCAGCACCATTAGACAGGGTCCAAATGAAAAACTGTTTTTT.

This clonotype was detected a few times. The chain combines TRBV12-3 or TRBV12-4 with TRBJ2-1; D gene uncertain. V shed 6 bases and J shed 7 bases, with 10 bases lying between them. This CDR3 is 12 amino acids long. The CDR3: CASRLDGNEQFF. As DNA, the CDR3 is TGTGCCAGCAGGTTGGACGGGAATGAGCAGTTCTTC.

This clonotype was observed many times. The V call is TRBV12-3 or TRBV12-4, the J call TRBJ2-3; D gene uncertain. The CDR3 extends over 13 amino acids. Trimming removed 1 base at V and 7 bases at J, with 9 bases between. CDR3 DNA: TGTGCCAGCAGTTTAGGAGTTGGGAATACGCAGTATTTT. Translated: CASSLGVGNTQYF.

V is TRBV7-3 and J is TRBJ2-1, with a weak D call TRBD1 (5 bases). CDR3 length: 15 residues. Trimming shortened V by 5 bases and J by 4 bases, and 15 bases separated the two germline ends. The germline V gene has CDR1 SGHTA and CDR2 FQGTGA. The CDR3 spells CASSRWGSAYNEQFF. The CDR3, as DNA: TGTGCCAGCAGCCGATGGGGCTCCGCATACAATGAGCAGTTCTTC.

This clonotype appeared a few times. This chain links TRBV29-1 with TRBJ2-7, with no clear D. The CDR3 spans 15 residues. V was clipped by 1 base and J by 2 bases, with 15 bases between them. Germline V gene data show CDR1 as SQVTM and CDR2 as ANQGSEA. CDR3 region: CSVEGVRSAAYEQYF. The CDR3 coding sequence is TGCAGCGTTGAAGGAGTTAGGAGCGCCGCCTACGAGCAGTACTTC.

This clonotype was picked up many times. The CDR3 is CASSYRSGSEQFF. The CDR3 coding sequence is TGTGCCAGCAGTTACAGGAGCGGGAGCGAGCAGTTCTTC. The chain employs TRBV27 and TRBJ2-1; 8 nucleotides match TRBD2. The CDR3 loop spans 13 amino acids. V gave up 4 bases and J gave up 10 bases; unmatched junction bases: 6. The V gene's germline CDR1 is MNHEY and CDR2 SMNVEV (reference sequence).

Remarks on this clonotype: Since the CDR3 does not end with the conserved phenylalanine or tryptophan, this likely comes from a read error. This rearrangement joins TRBV9 to TRBJ1-6; TRBD1 is a possible D gene (6 bases). Per germline, CDR1 SGDLS and CDR2 YYNGEE. V lost 0 bases and J 7 bases, leaving 8 bases between the germline ends. This CDR3 region has 14 residues. The CDR3 loop is CASSVEGGNSPLHL. The CDR3 coding sequence is TGTGCCAGCAGCGTAGAAGGGGGAAATTCACCCCTCCACTTA.